Described below is a single TCR beta chain sequence and its context. Its antigen is currently not known. Base qualities are not at hand, and no much larger clone is one base apart. TCRbeta CDR3 regions were amplified from genomic DNA by means of the immunoSEQ Assay, a bias-controlled multiplex PCR. The paper's data handling went like this. The number of nucleated cells in each sample was estimated by amplification of reference gene primers within the assay. To quantify the absolute abundance of each unique TCRbeta CDR3 rearrangement, sequence reads were collapsed and filtered. For each sample, productive Simpson clonality was calculated by taking the square root of Simpson's diversity index across productive rearrangements. Here the immuneACCESS table is served through TCRdb, limited to in-frame sequences with V and J called. Missing clones are a known gap in these copies; in checked studies unresolved V genes cover under half, and the rest lacks a known reason. V and J calls plus clone size are reproduced from that table; the DNA served to infer D and trimming. This sample is represented by approximately 88,000 clones; more than 65% of them were singletons. Less than 20% of the sample is in the top ten clones.

Collaborating institutions collected whole blood in K2EDTA tubes following their own protocols. For TCRbeta analysis, collaborator samples were shipped as frozen whole blood, as isolated PBMCs, or as DNA extracted from either sample type. V and J are truncated by 5 bases and 5 bases respectively, leaving an intervening sequence of 18 bases. The germline V gene gives CDR1 as SGHVS and CDR2 as FQNEAQ. The CDR3, cysteine through phenylalanine, is 15 amino acids long. The sequence is cut down to CDR3 DNA, 45 bases in frame from base 1. This entry belongs to a study of blood T cell repertoires in COVID-19 (dated by TCRdb to the early 2020s). Study-wide context: Samples covering the acute and convalescent phases of COVID-19 were provided by collaborators in the United States, Italy and Spain. The prospective study material was composed of cDNA or gDNA derived from T cells, B-cell-depleted T cells, or PBMCs. A de-identified subject ID, COVID-19 status, age in years and sex were almost always included in the sample metadata. The samples were drawn from the first 160 participants of the ongoing ImmuneRACE study and from 1,254 subjects provided by 6 global collaborators. The dataset comprised deeply sampled blood TCRbeta repertoires from subjects exposed to, actively infected with, or recovered from COVID-19. The repertoires were released in a freely available public database meant as a resource for research on the immune response to SARS-CoV-2. Where available, HLA class I and class II types were obtained from metadata supplied by the sample provider rather than from assay-based typing. The paper as a whole reports these results and caveats: The quantity of clinical and demographic metadata differed by source and by participant and was supplied without curation.

The chain is encoded by TRBV7-8 joined to TRBJ1-2; the D region possibly corresponds to TRBD1 (6 bases align). The clonotype was recovered from a woman of 80 years or more with active or convalescent COVID-19. The sequenced sample was peripheral blood. The encoded CDR3 is CASSQRRGGDYGYTF. The base sequence is TGTGCCAGCAGCCAGCGAAGGGGGGGCGATTATGGCTACACCTTC.